The subject of this entry is one TCR beta chain. The source of the sample is a study of OX40 agonist ivuxolimab in advanced cancers. Looking at the study overall: A partial response was reached by three patients: one with hepatocellular carcinoma and two with cutaneous melanoma.

Some clones are missing from TCRdb's copy, which holds only in-frame ones; the method was immunoSEQ multiplex PCR. The sample lists 35,000 to 50,000 clones, around 85% occurring once. CDR1 LGHNA and CDR2 YSLEER come from the germline V gene. Trimming shortened V by 3 bases and J by 0 bases, and 6 bases separated the two germline ends. CDR3 size: 13 residues. The gene calls are TRBV4-3 and TRBJ2-7; D gene ambiguous. The sequence was obtained from an adult with an advanced solid tumor such as melanoma, head and neck, liver or kidney cancer. This sample comprised CD4+ or CD8+ T cells sorted from blood, obtained in a trial of the OX40 agonist ivuxolimab. Written as DNA, the CDR3 is TGCGCCAGCAGCCAGGATAGCTCCTACGAGCAGTACTTC. This translates into CASSQDSSYEQYF.